The present T cell receptor (beta chain) was sequenced within a study of tumor-infiltrating lymphocytes in primary liver carcinoma. For the study at large: Through surgical resection, the patients' primary liver carcinoma was treated. Overall study findings and caveats: When set against blood, tumors had a significantly higher top-250-clone fraction (p = 0.039).

Researchers generated TCR beta cDNA from about 500 ng of total RNA, relying on a constant-region primer. Amplification in three nested multiplex PCR rounds with slightly modified ARM-PCR gave rise to TCR beta libraries. TRBV1-TRBV30 forward primers and a C-beta reverse primer were used in the first two PCR rounds, which each ran for about 9 cycles. One entry per CDR3 protein results from TCRdb running MiXCR on the multiplex PCR reads. The sample records a few hundred thousand distinct CDR3 sequences, 45% to 70% being singletons. This CDR3 has 13 amino acids. CDR1 is SQVTM, CDR2 ANQGSEA, per germline. V was pared by 7 bases and J by 8 bases, with 18 bases between. Blood RNA came from unsorted whole blood; germline DNA was also extracted. Concerning this clonotype itself: Its antigen remains unidentified.

The source is a woman aged 25 to 39 with primary liver carcinoma and hepatitis B virus infection. The sample was peripheral blood. V usage is TRBV29-1 and J usage is TRBJ2-1; unclear D gene. This CDR3 reads CSAAWDASYEQFF. The CDR3 coding sequence is TGCAGCGCCGCCTGGGATGCTTCGTATGAGCAGTTCTTC.